Listed here is a single T cell receptor (beta chain). The sample comes from a study of technical replicates of blood from a few donors. Generated by immunoSEQ multiplex PCR, the TCRdb table keeps only in-frame clones and is missing some. The sample consists of 60,000 to 90,000 clones, roughly 96% of them appearing once. Germline-derived CDR1 and CDR2 are MNHEY and SVGAGI. Deletions cut 7 bases from V and 6 bases from J, with 9 bases between. There are 12 residues in the CDR3. This chain joins TRBV6-5 and TRBJ2-2, with D uncertain. The sequence derives from a human donor in good health. Sequencing input: T cells isolated from PBMCs. This CDR3 reads CASTGISGELFF. The DNA for the CDR3 is TGTGCCAGCACCGGTATTTCCGGGGAGCTGTTTTTT.